This T cell receptor beta chain was identified in a study of blood T cell repertoires in COVID-19. For the study at large: Both acute and convalescent COVID-19 samples were obtained from the United States, Italy and Spain. Sources were T cells, B-cell-depleted T cells, or PBMCs; the material itself was cDNA or gDNA.

The length of the CDR3 is 18 residues. Germline V lookup: CDR1 MNHEY, CDR2 SMNVEV (reference sequence). The V and J ends lost 5 bases and 0 bases respectively, with 20 bases between them. In the authors' workflow: Reference gene primers were amplified, and this amplification served to estimate nucleated cell counts. TCRdb's table, derived via immunoSEQ multiplex PCR, lists solely in-frame clones and lacks some. V, J and clone size are those of that table, while D and trimming were read from the DNA. The table shows some 240,000 clones, with roughly 83% occurring only once. The clonotype was recovered from a woman of 80 years or more with acute or convalescent COVID-19. The sequencing sample was made of peripheral blood. This chain joins TRBV27 and TRBJ2-1; D possibly corresponds to TRBD1 (5 bases). This CDR3 reads CASSPTMTARSSYNEQFF. The CDR3 DNA sequence: TGTGCCAGCAGTCCCACGATGACAGCGAGGAGCTCCTACAATGAGCAGTTCTTC.